This entry lists 7 T cell receptor beta chains sequenced from one sample in a study of T cell changes during pregnancy in multiple sclerosis. Generated by immunoSEQ multiplex PCR, the TCRdb table keeps only in-frame clones and is missing some. This sample has approximately 120,000 clones, with 96% found just once. The sequencing here drew on peripheral blood, taken after pregnancy. The receptors here all came from a female donor with multiple sclerosis, enrolled in a pregnancy study.

The chain employs TRBV6-1 and TRBJ2-3, with TRBD2 matching over 13 bases. V shed 10 bases, J shed 2 bases, and the junction held 6 bases outside the gene matches. This CDR3 has 15 amino acids. CDR1 and CDR2 from the germline V gene are MNHNS and SASEGT. The CDR3: CATTGLAGTTDTQYF. CDR3 DNA: TGTGCCACCACGGGACTAGCGGGAACCACAGATACGCAGTATTTT.

This clone appeared a single time. The V gene is TRBV29-1, the J gene TRBJ2-7; TRBD2 matches at 10 bases. This CDR3 region has 13 residues. The junction had 3 bases not matched to a gene; V was cut back by 5 bases and J by 2 bases. CDR1 is SQVTM, CDR2 ANQGSEA, per germline. In nucleotides, the CDR3 is TGCAGCGTTTCCACTAGCGGGGCCTACGAGCAGTACTTC. It yields the protein CSVSTSGAYEQYF.

The chain carries TRBV18 and TRBJ1-3; D is ambiguous. Germline assignment: CDR1 KGHSH and CDR2 LQKENI. The CDR3 length is 15 residues. The ends were cut back, 3 bases at V and 0 bases at J, with 9 bases in the middle. The CDR3 loop reads CASSPRGDSGNTIYF. The CDR3 DNA follows: TGTGCCAGCTCACCCCGAGGTGACTCTGGAAACACCATATATTTT. The full variable domain, its missing parts supplied by reference TRBV18 and TRBJ1-3, is NAGVMQNPRHLVRRRGQEARLRCSPMKGHSHVYWYRQLPEEGLKFMVYLQKENIIDESGMPKERFSAEFPKEGPSILRIQQVVRGDSAAYFCASSPRGDSGNTIYFGEGSWLTVV.

The chain has TRBV4-3 and TRBJ2-7, with a possible D match to TRBD2 (5 bases). Trimming shortened V by 1 base and J by 7 bases, and 11 bases separated the two germline ends. Per the germline V gene, CDR1 is LGHNA and CDR2 is YSLEER. The CDR3 is 13 residues long. The CDR3 nucleotides are TGCGCCAGCAGCCAAGTACAAACGGGGGAGCAGTACTTC. This sequence encodes CASSQVQTGEQYF.

This chain connects TRBV4-1 to TRBJ2-3, with D perhaps matching TRBD1 (5 bases). The CDR3 sequence is 15 residues long. Germline V gene sequence: CDR1 MGHRA, CDR2 YSYEKL. V was clipped by 2 bases and J by 5 bases, with 14 bases between them. The CDR3 DNA reads TGCGCCAGCAGCCAAAATGGGCAGGGCCAAGATACGCAGTATTTT. Amino acids: CASSQNGQGQDTQYF.

This chain joins TRBV28 and TRBJ2-1, with a weak D call TRBD2 (7 bases). This CDR3 is built from 15 residues. The germline V gene has CDR1 MDHEN and CDR2 SYDVKM. V shed 3 bases and J shed 0 bases, with 9 bases lying between them. Here the CDR3 reads CASSFAGASYNEQFF. CDR3 DNA sequence: TGTGCCAGCAGTTTTGCGGGGGCCTCCTACAATGAGCAGTTCTTC.

V usage is TRBV19 and J usage is TRBJ1-3, with D uncertain. CDR1 is LNHDA, CDR2 SQIVND, per germline (reference sequence). The V end was cut by 7 bases, the J end by 0 bases, with 7 bases between. This CDR3 has 13 residues. CDR3 bases: TGTGCCAGTATAGCCCCCTCTGGAAACACCATATATTTT. Encoded protein: CASIAPSGNTIYF.